These 8 T cell receptor beta chains originate from one sample sequenced in a study of identical twins. Each CDR3 protein is one row after TCRdb ran MiXCR on the 5' RACE reads. The sample has about 240,000 distinct CDR3 sequences; roughly a tenth are singletons. Sequencing was carried out using memory T cells sorted from blood. The receptors stem from a man aged 45-65 years in good health.

J is TRBJ1-2 and V is TRBV6-1; 9 bases are a match to TRBD1. V lost 11 bases to trimming and J lost 1 base; unmatched junction nucleotides: 5. The CDR3 is made up of 13 amino acids. Germline V gene sequence: CDR1 MNHNS, CDR2 SASEGT. The CDR3, as DNA: TGTGCCGTCCGGGACAGGGTTAACTATGGCTACACCTTC. Amino acid sequence: CAVRDRVNYGYTF.

In this sample, this clonotype turned up a few times. J is TRBJ1-2 and V is TRBV28; a possible D gene is TRBD1 (5 bases). The CDR3 is 16 residues long. The V gene's germline CDR1 is MDHEN and CDR2 SYDVKM. Trimming took off 3 bases at V and 8 bases at J, with 22 bases between the two ends. For the CDR3, the DNA is TGTGCCAGCAGTTTTTCCCAGGGACGAGGTTGGGGCGGCTACACCTTC. It yields the protein CASSFSQGRGWGGYTF.

This clonotype came up many times. This chain links TRBV4-2 with TRBJ2-7; 9 positions agree with TRBD1. J gave up 2 bases and V 8 bases, and 10 bases lay outside the gene matches. Germline CDR1 reads LGHNA; CDR2 reads YNFKEQ. The CDR3 has 15 amino acids. CDR3 loop: CASGFFGTGPYEQYF. CDR3 nucleotides: TGTGCCAGCGGCTTTTTTGGGACAGGGCCCTACGAGCAGTACTTC.

The chain has TRBV7-6 and TRBJ1-6; TRBD1 aligns across 9 bases. This CDR3 comprises 15 residues. Losses at the gene ends were 3 bases for V and 10 bases for J; bases not matched to a gene: 7. The germline CDR1 and CDR2 sequences are SGHVS and FNYEAQ. CDR3 loop: CASSLDGGQGSPLHF. The CDR3 nucleotides read TGTGCCAGCAGCTTGGACGGGGGACAGGGATCACCCCTCCACTTT.

This clonotype appeared many times. J is TRBJ1-5 and V is TRBV27; D call uncertain. This CDR3 comprises 15 residues. Germline V gene data show CDR1 as MNHEY and CDR2 as SMNVEV (reference sequence). Trimming shortened V by 6 bases and J by 4 bases, and 16 bases separated the two germline ends. CDR3 region: CASSPGSFLNQPQHF. Here the CDR3 DNA reads TGTGCCAGCAGCCCCGGATCCTTCCTAAATCAGCCCCAGCATTTT.

J is TRBJ2-2 and V is TRBV11-3, with 10 bases aligning to TRBD1. The CDR3 runs to 17 residues. J gave up 6 bases and V 5 bases, and 12 bases lay outside the gene matches. Germline V lookup: CDR1 SGHNT, CDR2 YENEEA. The CDR3 DNA follows: TGTGCCAGCAGCCCCCCACCGGGACAGGGGTCTTCCGGGGAGCTGTTTTTT. Translation: CASSPPPGQGSSGELFF. Complete variable domain (other parts from reference TRBV11-3 and TRBJ2-2): EAGVVQSPRYKIIEKKQPVAFWCNPISGHNTLYWYLQNLGQGPELLIRYENEEAVDDSQLPKDRFSAERLKGVDSTLKIQPAELGDSAVYLCASSPPPGQGSSGELFFGEGSRLTVL.

The chain uses TRBV20-1 and TRBJ2-5; D not certain. Per the germline V gene, CDR1 is DFQATT and CDR2 is SNEGSKA (reference sequence). This CDR3 has 14 amino acids. V was trimmed by 5 bases and J by 2 bases, leaving 15 bases between them. CDR3 DNA: TGCAGTGCTCGACGGCACGGATCACAAGAGACCCAGTACTTC. Amino acid sequence: CSARRHGSQETQYF.

This clonotype was detected ten times or more. The rearrangement uses TRBV5-1 and TRBJ2-1; 10 nucleotides align to TRBD1. This CDR3 has 15 residues. Germline V gives CDR1 SGHRS, CDR2 YFSETQ. V gave up 4 bases and J gave up 2 bases; unmatched junction bases: 3. Here the CDR3 reads CASSVTGGPYNEQFF. The CDR3 DNA is TGCGCCAGCAGCGTGACAGGGGGCCCCTACAATGAGCAGTTCTTC.